This TCR beta chain was observed in a study of cytomegalovirus exposure and HLA in healthy donors. Regarding this clone: As yet, its antigen is unknown.

Overall study results and limits: For TCR beta chains, V- and J-gene trimming was later linked to a missense DCLRE1C variant. In a later analysis, across HLA loci, associated TCR counts were highest for DRB1, lowest for HLA-C.

V was clipped by 8 bases and J by 2 bases, with 21 bases between them. The V gene's germline CDR1 is ENHRY and CDR2 SYGVKD. This CDR3 contains 16 residues. PCR used 60 Vbeta primers and 13 Jbeta primers. Only in-frame clones appear in the TCRdb table, and some are missing; sequencing was by immunoSEQ multiplex PCR. This table holds around 110,000 clones, 65% to 75% found once. This TCR was recovered from a female donor in good health and CMV-seronegative. Source material: PBMCs. The chain is built from TRBV10-3 and TRBJ1-2; TRBD1 is a possible D gene (5 bases). This chain's CDR3 is CAIGGVGDPRNYGYTF. CDR3 bases: TGTGCCATCGGAGGGGTGGGGGATCCGCGCAACTATGGCTACACCTTC.